The TCR beta chain described here comes from a study of cytomegalovirus exposure and HLA in healthy donors. Study-wide points: Later analysis reportedly placed an Asian-associated ancestry cluster below the roughly 640-donor mean in N-insertions. A cluster of highly shared sequence variants was likely a sequencing artifact.

The PCR contained 60 Vbeta and 13 Jbeta primers. Profiling relied on immunoSEQ multiplex PCR, and the TCRdb table lists in-frame clones only, not all of them. The sample has about 110,000 clones; approximately 83% are singletons. V trimming: 4 bases; J trimming: 6 bases; junction bases outside the gene matches: 7. Germline V gene lookup returns CDR1 SGHNT and CDR2 YYREEE (reference sequence). This CDR3 is built from 16 residues. In the case of this clone: Its antigen remains unidentified.

This receptor was obtained from a man aged 35 to 55 in good health and CMV-seronegative. The J gene is TRBJ2-3, the V gene TRBV5-4; TRBD2 aligns across 14 bases. Sequenced sample: PBMCs. The CDR3 DNA reads as TGTGCCAGCAGCCAAAGACTAGCGGGGGGGCGGGATACGCAGTATTTT. It specifies CASSQRLAGGRDTQYF. Supplemented by reference TRBV5-4 and TRBJ2-3, the full variable domain reads ETGVTQSPTHLIKTRGQQVTLRCSSQSGHNTVSWYQQALGQGPQFIFQYYREEENGRGNFPPRFSGLQFPNYSSELNVNALELDDSALYLCASSQRLAGGRDTQYFGPGTRLTVL.